These 6 T cell receptor beta chains were all obtained from the same sample, sequenced in a study of blood T cell repertoires in COVID-19. Produced via immunoSEQ multiplex PCR; TCRdb's table is partial and in-frame only. The repertoire consists of about 120,000 clones, with around 80% occurring once and the leading ten covering about a sixth. What was sequenced was peripheral blood. The receptor set was obtained from a man between 25 and 39 years old with COVID-19, enrolled during active disease.

This chain links TRBV21-1 with TRBJ2-7; the table's D call TRBD2 went unverified against the DNA. TRBV21-1 counts as a pseudogene. This CDR3 has 13 residues. The CDR3 spells CASSKPDFYEQYF. CDR3 DNA: TGTGCCAGCAGCAAACCGGACTTCTACGAGCAGTACTTC.

The chain uses TRBV28 and TRBJ1-2, with a tentative D call TRBD1 (5 bases). V gave up 3 bases and J gave up 6 bases, with 8 bases separating them. The CDR3 length is 12 residues. Looked up from germline, CDR1 is MDHEN and CDR2 is SYDVKM. The CDR3 sequence: CASSLSGDGYTF. The CDR3 DNA follows: TGTGCCAGCAGTTTGTCGGGGGATGGCTACACCTTC.

This sequence joins TRBV7-2 and TRBJ2-4; D is unresolved. This CDR3 region has 16 residues. Per the germline V gene, CDR1 is SGHTA and CDR2 is FQGNSA. V shed 0 bases and J shed 3 bases, with 12 bases lying between them. CDR3 bases: TGTGCCAGCAGCTTAGCTTCCCAGGCCCTCAAAAACATTCAGTACTTC. Protein sequence: CASSLASQALKNIQYF.

V usage is TRBV19 and J usage is TRBJ1-1; D gene uncertain. Germline V gives CDR1 LNHDA, CDR2 SQIVND (reference sequence). Trimming took off 6 bases at V and 7 bases at J, with 15 bases between the two ends. The CDR3 runs to 13 residues. CDR3 loop: CASSMGHMFEAFF. For the CDR3, the DNA is TGTGCCAGTAGCATGGGCCACATGTTTGAAGCTTTCTTT.

In this sample, this clone turned up once. The chain uses TRBV28 and TRBJ1-4; D gene ambiguous. V shed 7 bases and J shed 3 bases, with 15 bases lying between them. This CDR3 region has 15 residues. Germline lookup yields CDR1 MDHEN and CDR2 SYDVKM. CDR3 in amino acids: CASTQIQAPNEKLFF. CDR3 in DNA: TGTGCCAGCACCCAAATCCAGGCCCCTAATGAAAAACTGTTTTTT.

This chain joins TRBV4-1 and TRBJ2-3; D unresolved. V was cut by 1 base and J by 2 bases, with 16 bases left in between. The CDR3 runs 17 residues. Looked up from germline, CDR1 is MGHRA and CDR2 is YSYEKL. The CDR3 sequence is CASSQARLTLATDTQYF. The CDR3 bases are TGCGCCAGCAGCCAAGCAAGGCTGACACTTGCCACAGATACGCAGTATTTT.